This TCR beta chain was captured by sequencing in a study of OX40 agonist ivuxolimab in advanced cancers. For the study at large: Eligibility admitted prior anti-PD-1, anti-PD-L1 or anti-CTLA-4 therapy; about 39% had some. Regarding the study as a whole: No determination was made of the antigen specificity of the expanded peripheral T cells.

The CDR3 extends over 15 amino acids. V was shortened by 7 bases and J by 2 bases, with 18 bases between the two germline ends. Germline loops: CDR1 LNHDA, CDR2 SQIVND (reference sequence). Sequenced by immunoSEQ multiplex PCR; TCRdb stores in-frame clones only, minus some. The sample consists of approximately 45,000 clones, roughly 80% of them appearing once. On this clone itself: Its antigen is as yet unknown.

The specimen comprised CD4+ or CD8+ T cells sorted from blood, sampled in a trial of the OX40 agonist ivuxolimab. This rearrangement joins TRBV19 to TRBJ2-7; the D gene is possibly TRBD2 (6 bases). This sequence originates from an adult with an advanced solid tumor such as melanoma, head and neck, liver or kidney cancer. CDR3 amino acids: CASNVRGGETYEQYF. The CDR3 DNA sequence: TGTGCCAGTAATGTCCGGGGAGGAGAAACCTACGAGCAGTACTTC.